This entry lists 25 T cell receptor beta chains sequenced from one sample in a study of Ad26.COV2.S vaccination and SARS-CoV-2 variants. This sample's treatment: roughly 18 received Ad26.COV2.S at low or high dose, single or two shots; roughly 5 received placebo; per-sample allocation not given. At day 63 after the first vaccine or placebo injection, samples were drawn. Measured with immunoSEQ multiplex PCR; TCRdb has only the in-frame clones, and not every one. Counted here are more than 300,000 clones, about 85% occurring once; the ten biggest clones make up 2% to 2.5%. Sequences were derived from peripheral blood, sampled in a trial of Ad26.COV2.S vaccine versus placebo. These receptors all stem from a person aged 18-65 years who received the Ad26.COV2.S COVID-19 vaccine or a placebo.

This sequence joins TRBV6-6 and TRBJ2-3, with 7 bases fitting TRBD1. The V and J ends lost 0 bases and 4 bases, in that order; junction bases with no gene match: 4. The length of the CDR3 is 15 residues. Germline V gene lookup returns CDR1 MNHNY and CDR2 SVGAGI (reference sequence). As DNA, the CDR3 is TGTGCCAGCAGTTACTCCGGGCAGGGGGCAGATACGCAGTATTTT. Residues: CASSYSGQGADTQYF.

The chain links TRBV18 to TRBJ1-1; 8 bases line up with TRBD1. The CDR3 sequence is 14 residues long. V was pared by 6 bases and J by 3 bases, with 6 bases of the junction left unmatched. CDR1 and CDR2 (germline): KGHSH, LQKENI. The CDR3 coding sequence is TGTGCCAGCTCTTCCGACAGGGGATACACTGAAGCTTTCTTT. Protein product: CASSSDRGYTEAFF. The entire variable domain, with the rest obtained from reference TRBV18 and TRBJ1-1, is as follows: NAGVMQNPRHLVRRRGQEARLRCSPMKGHSHVYWYRQLPEEGLKFMVYLQKENIIDESGMPKERFSAEFPKEGPSILRIQQVVRGDSAAYFCASSSDRGYTEAFFGQGTRLTVV.

The chain is built from TRBV2 and TRBJ1-2; the D is unclear. Germline assignment: CDR1 SNHLY and CDR2 FYNNEI. The CDR3 loop spans 10 amino acids. Trimming left V 8 bases short and J 5 bases short, with 6 bases between. CDR3 sequence (DNA): TGTGCCAGCCGGGTTTATGGCTACACCTTC. Translated, it gives CASRVYGYTF.

The chain couples TRBV6-6 to TRBJ1-1, with a possible D match to TRBD1 (6 bases). V lost 0 bases to trimming and J lost 6 bases, with 14 bases between them. This CDR3 comprises 15 residues. Germline V gene lookup returns CDR1 MNHNY and CDR2 SVGAGI (reference sequence). CDR3 in DNA: TGTGCCAGCAGTTACTCGACTCCCCAGGGGTCTGAAGCTTTCTTT. This gives the protein CASSYSTPQGSEAFF.

The genes are TRBV6-5 and TRBJ2-7, with D unresolved. The V gene's germline CDR1 is MNHEY and CDR2 SVGAGI. V shed 6 bases and J shed 0 bases, with 6 bases lying between them. This CDR3 has 12 amino acids. The DNA of the CDR3 is TGTGCCAGCAGCCGCCCCTCCTACGAGCAGTACTTC. Its translation is CASSRPSYEQYF.

The chain couples TRBV5-1 to TRBJ2-5; 7 bases fit TRBD1. This CDR3 comprises 15 residues. V lost 4 bases to trimming and J lost 4 bases; unmatched junction nucleotides: 10. CDR1 is SGHRS and CDR2 is YFSETQ in the germline V gene. This CDR3 reads CASSLGNRGVETQYF. The CDR3 bases are TGCGCCAGCAGCCTGGGAAACAGGGGAGTAGAGACCCAGTACTTC.

The J gene is TRBJ1-3, the V gene TRBV7-6; D perhaps matches TRBD1 (6 bases). This CDR3 is 16 amino acids long. Germline V gives CDR1 SGHVS, CDR2 FNYEAQ. The germline V and J ends were trimmed by 0 bases and 7 bases, with 16 bases remaining between them. The CDR3 is CASSLAPGAVGNTIYF. The CDR3 DNA is TGTGCCAGCAGCTTAGCCCCAGGGGCTGTGGGGAACACCATATATTTT.

V is TRBV6-5 and J is TRBJ2-3, with a weak D call TRBD2 (7 bases). This CDR3 contains 13 residues. Germline V gene sequence: CDR1 MNHEY, CDR2 SVGAGI. Trimming left V 6 bases short and J 6 bases short, with 13 bases between. The CDR3 nucleotides read TGTGCCAGCAGCCTAGGGGGGGTGGATACGCAGTATTTT. This sequence encodes CASSLGGVDTQYF.

This chain joins TRBV5-1 and TRBJ1-1; D not certain. The CDR3 is 14 residues long. From germline, CDR1 is SGHRS and CDR2 YFSETQ. V lost 5 bases to trimming and J lost 4 bases, with 15 bases between them. CDR3 in amino acids: CASSGTGMGTEAFF. In nucleotides, the CDR3 is TGCGCCAGCAGTGGTACGGGGATGGGCACTGAAGCTTTCTTT.

CDR3 sequence: CAWSVRRDTEAFF. For the CDR3, the DNA is TGTGCCTGGAGTGTACGTCGGGACACTGAAGCTTTCTTT. This sequence joins TRBV30 and TRBJ1-1; D unclear. Germline values: CDR1 GTSNPN, CDR2 SVGIG (reference sequence). This CDR3 is built from 13 residues. Trimming pared 0 bases from V and 3 bases from J, leaving 8 bases between.

The chain links TRBV2 to TRBJ2-7, with D possibly TRBD1 on 6 matching bases. Trimming shortened V by 2 bases and J by 2 bases, and 16 bases separated the two germline ends. The CDR3 runs to 16 residues. The V gene's germline CDR1 is SNHLY and CDR2 FYNNEI. The CDR3 nucleotides read TGTGCCAGCAGTGAATTTACGGGACATAACCCCTACGAGCAGTACTTC. Amino acid sequence: CASSEFTGHNPYEQYF.

This clone showed up just a few times. The chain has TRBV7-2 and TRBJ2-2; 8 bases are shared with TRBD1. The CDR3 covers 15 residues. V lost 2 bases to trimming and J lost 5 bases; unmatched junction nucleotides: 4. Germline V gives CDR1 SGHTA, CDR2 FQGNSA. The CDR3 loop reads CASSLYQGATGELFF. The CDR3 coding sequence is TGTGCCAGCAGCTTATACCAGGGGGCAACCGGGGAGCTGTTTTTT.

The rearrangement links TRBV29-1 to TRBJ2-7; 11 bases match TRBD1. Germline loops: CDR1 SQVTM, CDR2 ANQGSEA. The CDR3 runs 12 residues. Trimming cost V 3 bases and J 7 bases; bases outside gene matches: 2. This CDR3 reads CSVDGTGGEQYF. The CDR3 coding sequence is TGCAGCGTTGATGGGACAGGGGGGGAGCAGTACTTC.

This clone came up many times. The chain joins TRBV12-2 to TRBJ1-2. TRBV12-2 is listed as a pseudogene. The CDR3 sequence is 16 residues long. CDR3 DNA sequence: TGTGCAAGCAGACGGGGACCGACGTTAGGCTACTATGGCTACACCTTC. Translation gives CASRRGPTLGYYGYTF.

In its sample, this clone was seen a few times. The J gene is TRBJ2-3, the V gene TRBV7-8; the D call may be TRBD1 or TRBD2 (5 bases each). Trimming left V 5 bases short and J 2 bases short, with 8 bases between. CDR1 and CDR2 from the germline V gene are SGHVS and FQNEAQ. The CDR3 consists of 13 residues. CDR3 DNA sequence: TGTGCCAGCAGCCGGGACCACACAGATACGCAGTATTTT. This translates into CASSRDHTDTQYF.

The chain joins TRBV5-1 to TRBJ2-3, with D possibly being TRBD2 (7 bases). CDR3 size: 15 residues. The V gene lost 2 bases and the J gene lost 3 bases, with 13 bases spanning the gap. CDR1 and CDR2 from the germline V gene are SGHRS and YFSETQ. CDR3 residues: CASSFAGAGTDTQYF. The CDR3 DNA sequence: TGCGCCAGCAGCTTTGCGGGGGCTGGGACAGATACGCAGTATTTT.

The rearrangement uses TRBV19 and TRBJ2-2; TRBD2 matches at 10 bases. This CDR3 is built from 17 residues. Trimming took 6 bases from V and 4 from J; bases not matched to a gene: 11. Germline CDR1 LNHDA, CDR2 SQIVND (reference sequence). The CDR3 coding sequence is TGTGCCAGTAGGGCCCCTACTAGCGGGGTTTTCACCGGGGAGCTGTTTTTT. This gives the protein CASRAPTSGVFTGELFF.

The chain combines TRBV12-3 or TRBV12-4 with TRBJ1-3; D perhaps matches TRBD1 (6 bases). The CDR3 runs to 13 residues. CDR3 nucleotides: TGTGCGCTGCAGGGGTTCGCTGGAAACACCATATATTTT. This sequence encodes CALQGFAGNTIYF.

V gene TRBV9 combines with J gene TRBJ2-7; D remains unclear. Germline CDR1 is SGDLS and CDR2 is YYNGEE. This CDR3 spans 14 amino acids. Trimming left V 0 bases short and J 5 bases short, with 12 bases between. DNA for the CDR3: TGTGCCAGCAGCGTAGACGGCAGTATAGACGAGCAGTACTTC. Protein sequence: CASSVDGSIDEQYF.

The rearrangement uses TRBV18 and TRBJ2-2; 8 bases are shared with TRBD1. This CDR3 is 15 amino acids long. The germline CDR1 and CDR2 sequences are KGHSH and LQKENI. The junction had 2 bases not matched to a gene; V was cut back by 2 bases and J by 3 bases. The CDR3 here is CASSPIRGHTGELFF. CDR3 nucleotides: TGTGCCAGCTCACCAATCAGGGGGCACACCGGGGAGCTGTTTTTT.

The V gene is TRBV12-3 or TRBV12-4, the J gene TRBJ1-6, with unresolved D. This CDR3 is built from 13 residues. The V gene lost 6 bases and the J gene lost 10 bases, with 13 bases spanning the gap. CDR3 protein: CASSASGFSPLHF. The CDR3 bases are TGTGCCAGCAGCGCGTCGGGTTTCTCACCCCTCCACTTT.

This chain connects TRBV5-1 to TRBJ2-2, with a weak D call TRBD2 (5 bases). V was cut by 4 bases and J by 2 bases, with 12 bases left in between. The length of the CDR3 is 15 residues. Germline V CDR1 and CDR2: SGHRS, YFSETQ. The CDR3 nucleotides read TGCGCCAGCAGCGGTACCGGGGATAACACCGGGGAGCTGTTTTTT. Translated: CASSGTGDNTGELFF.

The chain couples TRBV29-1 to TRBJ2-3; 8 nucleotides match TRBD1. Germline trimming cut 4 bases from V and 1 base from J; bases unmatched to any gene: 10. The CDR3 totals 16 residues. The germline CDR1 and CDR2 sequences are SQVTM and ANQGSEA. The CDR3 is CSVGGTGGGGTDTQYF. The CDR3 DNA reads as TGCAGCGTTGGCGGGACAGGCGGCGGGGGCACAGATACGCAGTATTTT.

The chain carries TRBV9 and TRBJ2-7, with 10 bases identical to TRBD1. The V segment lost 4 bases and the J segment 3 bases; nucleotides outside the gene matches: 7. CDR3 length: 15 residues. The germline CDR1 and CDR2 sequences are SGDLS and YYNGEE. The CDR3 spells CASSYAGTGDYEQYF. The CDR3 DNA reads as TGTGCCAGCAGCTACGCCGGGACAGGGGACTACGAGCAGTACTTC.

This clone was found once. V usage is TRBV6-5 and J usage is TRBJ2-3; D is unclear. The V gene lost 2 bases and the J gene lost 2 bases, with 5 bases spanning the gap. Germline V CDR1 and CDR2: MNHEY, SVGAGI. The CDR3 spans 13 residues. The CDR3, as DNA: TGTGCCAGCAGTTACGATACCACAGATACGCAGTATTTT. Residues: CASSYDTTDTQYF.